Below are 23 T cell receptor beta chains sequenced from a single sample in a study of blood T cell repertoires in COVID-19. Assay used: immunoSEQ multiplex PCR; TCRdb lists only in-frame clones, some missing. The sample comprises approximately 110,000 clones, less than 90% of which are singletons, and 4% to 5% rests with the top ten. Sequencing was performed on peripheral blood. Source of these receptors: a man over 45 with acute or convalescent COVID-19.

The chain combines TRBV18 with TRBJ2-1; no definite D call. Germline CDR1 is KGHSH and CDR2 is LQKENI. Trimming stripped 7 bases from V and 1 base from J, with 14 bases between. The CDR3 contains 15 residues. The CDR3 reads CASLKLETSYNEQFF. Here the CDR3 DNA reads TGTGCCAGCTTGAAGTTGGAGACGTCCTACAATGAGCAGTTCTTC.

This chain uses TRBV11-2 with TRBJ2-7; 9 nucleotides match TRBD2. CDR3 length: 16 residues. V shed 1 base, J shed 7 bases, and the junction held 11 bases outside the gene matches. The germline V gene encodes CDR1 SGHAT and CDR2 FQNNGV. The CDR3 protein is CASSLAHGGRAQEQYF. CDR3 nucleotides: TGTGCCAGCAGCTTAGCCCATGGCGGGAGGGCCCAAGAGCAGTACTTC. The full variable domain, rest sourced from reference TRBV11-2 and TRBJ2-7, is EAGVAQSPRYKIIEKRQSVAFWCNPISGHATLYWYQQILGQGPKLLIQFQNNGVVDDSQLPKDRFSAERLKGVDSTLKIQPAKLEDSAVYLCASSLAHGGRAQEQYFGPGTRLTVT.

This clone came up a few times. The DNA of the CDR3 is TGTGCCAGCAGCCCGTCTGGACAAGAGCAGTTCTTC. It specifies CASSPSGQEQFF. The rearrangement joins TRBV7-3 to TRBJ2-1; D perhaps matches TRBD1 (5 bases). Germline CDR1 is SGHTA and CDR2 is FQGTGA. The V end was cut by 5 bases, the J end by 10 bases, with 12 bases between. The CDR3 extends over 12 amino acids.

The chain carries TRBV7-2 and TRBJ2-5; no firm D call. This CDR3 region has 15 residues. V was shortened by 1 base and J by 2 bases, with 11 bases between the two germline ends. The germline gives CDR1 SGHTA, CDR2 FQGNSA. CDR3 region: CASSLDYGGQETQYF. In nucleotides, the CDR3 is TGTGCCAGCAGCTTAGATTACGGCGGACAAGAGACCCAGTACTTC.

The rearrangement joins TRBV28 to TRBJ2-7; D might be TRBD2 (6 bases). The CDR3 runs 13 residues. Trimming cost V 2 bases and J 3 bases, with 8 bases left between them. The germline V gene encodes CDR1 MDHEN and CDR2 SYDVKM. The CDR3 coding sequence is TGTGCCAGCAGTTTAGGCGGGGACTACGAGCAGTACTTC. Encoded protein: CASSLGGDYEQYF.

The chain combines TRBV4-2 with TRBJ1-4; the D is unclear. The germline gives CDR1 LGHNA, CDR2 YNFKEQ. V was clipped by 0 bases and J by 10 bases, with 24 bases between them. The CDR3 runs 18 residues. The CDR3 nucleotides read TGTGCCAGCAGCCAAGAGGAGGGCCTAGGTCAGAGGGATGCAAAACTGTTTTTT. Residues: CASSQEEGLGQRDAKLFF.

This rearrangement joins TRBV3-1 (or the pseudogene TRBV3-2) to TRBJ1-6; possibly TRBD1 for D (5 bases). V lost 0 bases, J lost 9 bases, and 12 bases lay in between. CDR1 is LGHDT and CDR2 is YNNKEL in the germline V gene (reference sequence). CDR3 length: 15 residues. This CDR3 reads CASSQDGRGGSPLHF. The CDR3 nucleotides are TGTGCCAGCAGCCAAGATGGGAGGGGCGGTTCACCCCTCCACTTT.

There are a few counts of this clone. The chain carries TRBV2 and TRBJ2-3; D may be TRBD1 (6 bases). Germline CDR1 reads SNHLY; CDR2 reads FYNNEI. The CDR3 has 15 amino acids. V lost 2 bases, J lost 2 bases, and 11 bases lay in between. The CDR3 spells CASSEPPGATDTQYF. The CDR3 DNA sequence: TGTGCCAGCAGTGAACCTCCAGGGGCCACAGATACGCAGTATTTT.

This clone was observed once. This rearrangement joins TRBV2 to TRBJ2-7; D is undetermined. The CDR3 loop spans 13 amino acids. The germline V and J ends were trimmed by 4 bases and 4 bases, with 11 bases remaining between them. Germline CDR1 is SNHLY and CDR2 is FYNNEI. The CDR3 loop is CASSASGSYEQYF. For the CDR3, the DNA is TGTGCCAGCAGTGCCTCAGGTTCTTACGAGCAGTACTTC. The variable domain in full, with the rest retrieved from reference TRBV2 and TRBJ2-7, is EPEVTQTPSHQVTQMGQEVILRCVPISNHLYFYWYRQILGQKVEFLVSFYNNEISEKSEIFDDQFSVERPDGSNFTLKIRSTKLEDSAMYFCASSASGSYEQYFGPGTRLTVT.

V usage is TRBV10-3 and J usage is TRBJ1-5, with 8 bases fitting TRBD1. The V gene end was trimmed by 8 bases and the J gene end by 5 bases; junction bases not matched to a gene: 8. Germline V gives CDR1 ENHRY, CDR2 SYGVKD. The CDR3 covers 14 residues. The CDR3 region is CAIADRVEDQPQHF. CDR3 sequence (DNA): TGTGCCATCGCGGACAGGGTGGAAGATCAGCCCCAGCATTTT.

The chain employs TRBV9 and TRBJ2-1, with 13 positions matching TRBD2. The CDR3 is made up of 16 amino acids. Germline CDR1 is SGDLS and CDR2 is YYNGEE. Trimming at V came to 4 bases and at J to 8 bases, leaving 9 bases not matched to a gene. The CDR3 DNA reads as TGTGCCAGCAGCCCTCGGACTAGCGGGAGAGTCGATGAGCAGTTCTTC. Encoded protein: CASSPRTSGRVDEQFF.

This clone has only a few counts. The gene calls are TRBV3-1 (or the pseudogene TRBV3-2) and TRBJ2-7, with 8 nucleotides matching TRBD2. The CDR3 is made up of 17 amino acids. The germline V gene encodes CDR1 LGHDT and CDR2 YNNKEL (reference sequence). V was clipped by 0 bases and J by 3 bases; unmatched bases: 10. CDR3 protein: CASSQESSSGFHYEQYF. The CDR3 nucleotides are TGTGCCAGCAGCCAAGAATCGTCTAGCGGGTTCCACTACGAGCAGTACTTC.

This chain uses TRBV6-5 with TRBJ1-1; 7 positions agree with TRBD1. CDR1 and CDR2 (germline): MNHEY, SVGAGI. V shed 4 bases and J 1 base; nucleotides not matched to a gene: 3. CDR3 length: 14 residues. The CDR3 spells CASSSGQANTEAFF. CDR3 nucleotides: TGTGCCAGCAGTTCAGGACAGGCGAACACTGAAGCTTTCTTT.

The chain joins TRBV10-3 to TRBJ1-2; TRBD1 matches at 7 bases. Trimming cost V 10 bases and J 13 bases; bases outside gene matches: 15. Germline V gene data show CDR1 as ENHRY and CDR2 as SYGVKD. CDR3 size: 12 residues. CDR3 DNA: TGTGCCACTACAGACAGGGCCTCTGGTTGCACCTTC. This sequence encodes CATTDRASGCTF.

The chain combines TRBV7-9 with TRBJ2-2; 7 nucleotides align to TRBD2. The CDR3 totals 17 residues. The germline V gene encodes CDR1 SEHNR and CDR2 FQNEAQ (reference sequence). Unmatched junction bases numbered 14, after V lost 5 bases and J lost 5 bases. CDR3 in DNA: TGTGCCAGCAGCCCTAGGGTCAGCGGGACTAAAACCGGGGAGCTGTTTTTT. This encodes CASSPRVSGTKTGELFF.

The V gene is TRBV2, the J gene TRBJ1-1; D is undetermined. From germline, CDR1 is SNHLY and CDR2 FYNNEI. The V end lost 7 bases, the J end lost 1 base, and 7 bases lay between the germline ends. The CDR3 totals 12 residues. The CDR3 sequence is CASILSNTEAFF. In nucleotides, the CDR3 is TGTGCCAGCATCCTATCGAACACTGAAGCTTTCTTT.

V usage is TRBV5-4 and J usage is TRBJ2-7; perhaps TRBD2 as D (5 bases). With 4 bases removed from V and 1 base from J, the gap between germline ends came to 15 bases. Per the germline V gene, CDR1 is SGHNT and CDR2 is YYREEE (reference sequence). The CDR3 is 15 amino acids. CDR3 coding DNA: TGTGCCAGCAGCCCCGGACGGGGTTGGTCCTACGAGCAGTACTTC. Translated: CASSPGRGWSYEQYF.

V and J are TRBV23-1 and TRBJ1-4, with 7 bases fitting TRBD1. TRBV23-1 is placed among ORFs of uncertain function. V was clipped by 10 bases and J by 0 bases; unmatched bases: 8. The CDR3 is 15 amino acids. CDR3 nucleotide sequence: TGCGCCACGTTTCCGGGGACAGCAACTAATGAAAAACTGTTTTTT. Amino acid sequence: CATFPGTATNEKLFF.

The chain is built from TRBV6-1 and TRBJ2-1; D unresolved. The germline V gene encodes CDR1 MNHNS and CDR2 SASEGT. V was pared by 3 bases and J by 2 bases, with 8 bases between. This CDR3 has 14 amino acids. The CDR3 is CASSELRAYNEQFF. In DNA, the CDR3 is TGTGCCAGCAGTGAGTTACGGGCCTACAATGAGCAGTTCTTC.

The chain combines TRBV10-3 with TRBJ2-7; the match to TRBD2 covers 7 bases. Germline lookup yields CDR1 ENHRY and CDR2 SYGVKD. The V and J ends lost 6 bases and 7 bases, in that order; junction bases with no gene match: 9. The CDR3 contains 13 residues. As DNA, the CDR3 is TGTGCCATCAGACGGGAGGACTGGGGTGAGCAGTACTTC. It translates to CAIRREDWGEQYF.

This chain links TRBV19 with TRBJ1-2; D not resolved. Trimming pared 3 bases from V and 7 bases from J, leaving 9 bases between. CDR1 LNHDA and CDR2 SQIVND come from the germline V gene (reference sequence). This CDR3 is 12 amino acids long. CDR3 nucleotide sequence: TGTGCCAGTAGTATGGTGTCAGTTGGCTACACCTTC. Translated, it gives CASSMVSVGYTF.

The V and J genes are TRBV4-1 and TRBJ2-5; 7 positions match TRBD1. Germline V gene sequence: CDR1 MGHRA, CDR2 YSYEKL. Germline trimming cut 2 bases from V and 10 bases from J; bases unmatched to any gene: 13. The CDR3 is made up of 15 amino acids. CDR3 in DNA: TGCGCCAGCAGCCAACCACCGGGACAGATAAAGATCCAGTACTTC. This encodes CASSQPPGQIKIQYF.

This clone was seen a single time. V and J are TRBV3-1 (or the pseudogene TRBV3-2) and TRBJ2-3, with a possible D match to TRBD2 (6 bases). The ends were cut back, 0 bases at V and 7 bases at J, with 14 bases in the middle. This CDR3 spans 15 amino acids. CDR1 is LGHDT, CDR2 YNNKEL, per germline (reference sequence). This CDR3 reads CASSQEAGTLNTQYF. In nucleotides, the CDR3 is TGTGCCAGCAGCCAAGAGGCGGGGACCCTAAATACGCAGTATTTT.